A single T cell receptor beta chain is shown here with its context. PCR involved 60 Vbeta and 13 Jbeta primers. Produced via immunoSEQ multiplex PCR; TCRdb's table is partial and in-frame only. The profile shows 75,000 to 90,000 clones, about 85% of them singletons. This record belongs to a study of cytomegalovirus exposure and HLA in healthy donors. This TCR derives from a man aged 35-49 years in good health and CMV-seropositive. The sample taken for sequencing was PBMCs.

The DNA of the CDR3 is TGCGCCAGCAGCCAAGGTCTCGTCGGAGTCTCCTACAATGAGCAGTTCTTC. Its protein product is CASSQGLVGVSYNEQFF. This rearrangement joins TRBV4-1 to TRBJ2-1; D remains unclear. Trimming took off 1 base at V and 0 bases at J, with 13 bases between the two ends. This CDR3 is built from 17 residues. Germline V CDR1 and CDR2: MGHRA, YSYEKL.